The 20 T cell receptor beta chains listed next were all sequenced from one sample in a study of CD8+ T cells in alopecia areata (dated by TCRdb to 2016 to 2018). Library generation was performed with the immunoSEQ multiplex PCR assay. RNA was extracted from all samples and reverse transcribed into cDNA as template for TCR sequencing. The table was pulled from immuneACCESS by TCRdb, which kept in-frame rearrangements only. Such tables lose some clones; where checked, under half of the loss comes from unresolved V genes, and the rest has no known cause. This sample has about 200,000 clones in its table, and roughly 56% of those were observed once. The leading ten clones occupy nearly 5% of the sample. The sequencing sample was made of CD8+ T cells sorted from blood. The origin of the receptors is a human donor in good health.

The CDR3 is CAISAEGRPETQYF. CDR3 in DNA: TGTGCCATCAGTGCTGAGGGAAGACCAGAGACCCAGTACTTC. The chain combines TRBV10-3 with TRBJ2-5; D might be TRBD2 (5 bases). The CDR3 covers 14 residues. Germline V CDR1 and CDR2: ENHRY, SYGVKD. Deletions cut 4 bases from V and 4 bases from J, with 13 bases between.

The chain is built from TRBV27 and TRBJ1-1; TRBD1 matches 12 bases. The CDR3 sequence is 14 residues long. Trimming took 4 bases from V and 4 from J; bases not matched to a gene: 1. The germline CDR1 and CDR2 sequences are MNHEY and SMNVEV (reference sequence). The CDR3, as DNA: TGTGCCAGCAGTTGGGGACAGGGGGCCACTGAAGCTTTCTTT. Encoded protein: CASSWGQGATEAFF.

This sequence joins TRBV29-1 and TRBJ1-4, with D uncertain. This CDR3 spans 14 amino acids. In germline, CDR1 is SQVTM, CDR2 ANQGSEA. V was clipped by 1 base and J by 0 bases, with 6 bases between them. Written as DNA, the CDR3 is TGCAGCGTTGAAGCGTCCACAACTAATGAAAAACTGTTTTTT. Translation gives CSVEASTTNEKLFF.

The rearrangement uses TRBV6-5 and TRBJ1-5; 10 nucleotides match TRBD1. In germline, CDR1 is MNHEY, CDR2 SVGAGI. The CDR3 covers 14 residues. The V segment lost 5 bases and the J segment 9 bases; nucleotides outside the gene matches: 7. The CDR3 loop reads CASSPGQGPWPQHF. The CDR3 nucleotides read TGTGCCAGCAGTCCGGGACAGGGGCCTTGGCCCCAGCATTTT.

The chain carries TRBV5-1 and TRBJ2-1; D is undetermined. The CDR3 runs 13 residues. The ends were cut back, 4 bases at V and 5 bases at J, with 10 bases in the middle. Germline CDR1 and CDR2: SGHRS and YFSETQ. The CDR3 bases are TGCGCCAGCAGCCCCCCTGCCCACAATGAGCAGTTCTTC. Protein: CASSPPAHNEQFF.

The chain uses TRBV6-5 and TRBJ2-3; a possible D gene is TRBD2 (7 bases). The CDR3 covers 15 residues. Germline loops: CDR1 MNHEY, CDR2 SVGAGI. Between the trimmed V and J ends, which lost 0 bases and 3 bases, there was a span of 10 bases. CDR3 DNA sequence: TGTGCCAGCAGTTACTCGAAGGGGGGGACAGATACGCAGTATTTT. Amino acids: CASSYSKGGTDTQYF.

The count of this clone is one. V usage is TRBV4-1 and J usage is TRBJ1-1; no reliable D call. Trimming removed 0 bases from V and 4 bases from J, with 9 bases in between. Germline V gene data show CDR1 as MGHRA and CDR2 as YSYEKL. The CDR3 sequence is 14 residues long. The CDR3 here is CASSQDGGSTEAFF. The DNA of the CDR3 is TGCGCCAGCAGCCAAGATGGCGGAAGCACTGAAGCTTTCTTT.

V usage is TRBV29-1 and J usage is TRBJ2-1, with 10 bases that match TRBD1. Germline V gene sequence: CDR1 SQVTM, CDR2 ANQGSEA. V shed 3 bases, J shed 8 bases, and the junction held 7 bases outside the gene matches. CDR3 length: 14 residues. CDR3 sequence: CSVEMGQGRDEQFF. As DNA, the CDR3 is TGCAGCGTTGAGATGGGACAGGGGCGTGATGAGCAGTTCTTC.

This clone is a singleton in its sample. The V call is TRBV6-5, the J call TRBJ2-3, with D unresolved. Trimming stripped 2 bases from V and 1 base from J, with 10 bases between. Germline CDR1 and CDR2: MNHEY and SVGAGI. This CDR3 has 15 amino acids. CDR3 DNA sequence: TGTGCCAGCAGTTACCGGCCGAAGGGCACAGATACGCAGTATTTT. Its protein is CASSYRPKGTDTQYF.

The rearrangement links TRBV4-1 to TRBJ2-7; tentatively, D is TRBD1 or TRBD2 (5 bases each). Germline values: CDR1 MGHRA, CDR2 YSYEKL. The CDR3 totals 14 residues. V dropped 4 bases and J dropped 5 bases, with 15 bases sitting between them. CDR3 coding DNA: TGCGCCAGCAGCCCTCTGGGGGAAGGCGACGAGCAGTACTTC. This encodes CASSPLGEGDEQYF.

V and J are TRBV5-1 and TRBJ1-1; TRBD1 is a possible D gene (6 bases). V lost 4 bases to trimming and J lost 2 bases, with 12 bases between them. This CDR3 is built from 14 residues. The germline V gene encodes CDR1 SGHRS and CDR2 YFSETQ. CDR3 sequence: CASSTGTVNTEAFF. CDR3 nucleotide sequence: TGCGCCAGCAGCACAGGGACGGTCAACACTGAAGCTTTCTTT.

This chain links TRBV6-5 with TRBJ2-7; TRBD2 might be the D (6 bases). Between the trimmed V and J ends, which lost 0 bases and 3 bases, there was a span of 9 bases. The CDR3 runs to 14 residues. Germline CDR1 reads MNHEY; CDR2 reads SVGAGI. CDR3 in DNA: TGTGCCAGCAGTTACTCGCGGGACGGCTACGAGCAGTACTTC. This gives the protein CASSYSRDGYEQYF.

J is TRBJ2-1 and V is TRBV6-5; D gene ambiguous. This CDR3 is 15 amino acids long. CDR1 is MNHEY, CDR2 SVGAGI, per germline. The V end was cut by 4 bases, the J end by 4 bases, with 14 bases between. CDR3 bases: TGTGCCAGCAGTTCAACACCTAACAAATACAATGAGCAGTTCTTC. Protein product: CASSSTPNKYNEQFF.

The V and J genes are TRBV7-8 and TRBJ2-3; a possible D gene is TRBD2 (5 bases). Germline V gives CDR1 SGHVS, CDR2 FQNEAQ. CDR3 length: 13 residues. Trimming left V 5 bases short and J 4 bases short, with 10 bases between. The CDR3 here is CASSRDFPDTQYF. DNA for the CDR3: TGTGCCAGCAGCCGGGATTTTCCAGATACGCAGTATTTT. Full variable domain (outside the CDR3, taken from reference TRBV7-8 and TRBJ2-3): GAGVSQSPRYKVAKRGQDVALRCDPISGHVSLFWYQQALGQGPEFLTYFQNEAQLDKSGLPSDRFFAERPEGSVSTLKIQRTQQEDSAVYLCASSRDFPDTQYFGPGTRLTVL.

This clone turned up a few times. The chain couples TRBV4-2 to TRBJ1-1, with D maybe TRBD1 (6 bases). Trimming removed 4 bases at V and 1 base at J, with 16 bases between. Germline V CDR1 and CDR2: LGHNA, YNFKEQ. CDR3 length: 16 amino acids. CDR3 loop: CASSRTPGDSNTEAFF. CDR3 coding DNA: TGTGCCAGCAGCCGGACCCCAGGGGACTCGAACACTGAAGCTTTCTTT.

This chain joins TRBV25-1 and TRBJ2-7; no reliable D call. This CDR3 contains 11 residues. Per the germline V gene, CDR1 is MGHDK and CDR2 is SYGVNS. Trimming stripped 3 bases from V and 4 bases from J, with 4 bases between. The DNA of the CDR3 is TGTGCCAGCAGTGACGTTTACGAGCAGTACTTC. As protein: CASSDVYEQYF.

This chain links TRBV7-9 with TRBJ2-3, with D possibly TRBD2 on 6 matching bases. Germline V lookup: CDR1 SEHNR, CDR2 FQNEAQ (reference sequence). This CDR3 has 14 residues. Between the trimmed V and J ends, which lost 7 bases and 0 bases, there was a span of 11 bases. CDR3 sequence reads: CASIGDSSTDTQYF. DNA of the CDR3: TGTGCCAGCATTGGGGACTCAAGCACAGATACGCAGTATTTT.

In its sample, this clone was seen once. The chain uses TRBV5-6 and TRBJ1-5; D gene ambiguous. V lost 0 bases and J 5 bases, leaving 12 bases between the germline ends. CDR3 length equals 15 residues. From germline, CDR1 is SGHDT and CDR2 YYEEEE. This CDR3 is CASSLEGRADQPQHF. As DNA, the CDR3 is TGTGCCAGCAGCTTGGAAGGGCGGGCCGATCAGCCCCAGCATTTT.

This chain links TRBV29-1 with TRBJ2-3; 11 bases match TRBD2. The CDR3 length is 13 residues. The germline gives CDR1 SQVTM, CDR2 ANQGSEA. V was clipped by 7 bases and J by 6 bases; unmatched bases: 6. This CDR3 reads CSASGGYSDTQYF. In nucleotides, the CDR3 is TGCAGCGCTAGCGGGGGGTACAGCGATACGCAGTATTTT.

The chain's CDR3 is CASSLGGASNQPQHF. The CDR3 bases are TGTGCCAGCAGCCTCGGAGGGGCGAGCAATCAGCCCCAGCATTTT. The gene calls are TRBV13 and TRBJ1-5, with D perhaps TRBD1 (5 bases). Trimming took 5 bases from V and 1 from J, leaving 12 bases between them. Germline values: CDR1 PRHDT, CDR2 FYEKMQ (reference sequence). This CDR3 has 15 amino acids.